What follows are 7 T cell receptor beta chains derived from one specimen sequenced in a study of CD8+ T cells in alopecia areata. The sample's treatment: oral pan-JAK inhibitor, 5-10 mg twice daily. cDNA reverse transcribed from extracted RNA served as the sequencing template. Assay used: immunoSEQ multiplex PCR; TCRdb lists only in-frame clones, some missing. The sample comprises 270,000 or so clones, more than 45% of which are singletons, and over 1.5% rests with the top ten. The material sequenced was CD4+ T cells sorted from blood, taken at week 24, from a patient treated with tofacitinib. The receptors derive from a human donor with alopecia areata.

The chain employs TRBV18 and TRBJ1-1, with TRBD1 as a possible D gene (6 bases). V lost 6 bases to trimming and J lost 3 bases, with 8 bases between them. The CDR3 totals 12 residues. Germline CDR1 and CDR2: KGHSH and LQKENI. The CDR3 DNA follows: TGTGCCAGCTCCCCAGGGGACACTGAAGCTTTCTTT. This gives the protein CASSPGDTEAFF. Full variable domain (remainder filled in from reference TRBV18 and TRBJ1-1): NAGVMQNPRHLVRRRGQEARLRCSPMKGHSHVYWYRQLPEEGLKFMVYLQKENIIDESGMPKERFSAEFPKEGPSILRIQQVVRGDSAAYFCASSPGDTEAFFGQGTRLTVV.

The V call is TRBV30, the J call TRBJ2-5; weak D call: TRBD2 (5 bases). Trimming pared 4 bases from V and 5 bases from J, leaving 14 bases between. Germline-derived CDR1 and CDR2 are GTSNPN and SVGIG (reference sequence). The CDR3 runs 13 residues. The CDR3 sequence is CAWTGARVETQYF. CDR3 nucleotides: TGTGCCTGGACCGGCGCGAGGGTTGAGACCCAGTACTTC. Full variable domain (remainder filled in from reference TRBV30 and TRBJ2-5): SQTIHQWPATLVQPVGSPLSLECTVEGTSNPNLYWYRQAAGRGLQLLFYSVGIGQISSEVPQNLSASRPQDRQFILSSKKLLLSDSGFYLCAWTGARVETQYFGPGTRLLVL.

The V call is TRBV6-1, the J call TRBJ2-1; D is perhaps TRBD1 (5 bases). The germline V gene has CDR1 MNHNS and CDR2 SASEGT. V dropped 4 bases and J dropped 6 bases, with 13 bases sitting between them. This CDR3 has 14 residues. In DNA, the CDR3 is TGTGCCAGCAGTGCATTGACAGAGGCCAATGAGCAGTTCTTC. Its protein product is CASSALTEANEQFF.

This chain connects TRBV27 to TRBJ1-2; D remains unclear. The CDR3 spans 13 residues. CDR1 is MNHEY and CDR2 is SMNVEV in the germline V gene (reference sequence). V was cut by 4 bases and J by 4 bases, with 10 bases left in between. CDR3 bases: TGTGCCAGCAGTTCAGTGCCCCTCTATGGCTACACCTTC. Its protein product is CASSSVPLYGYTF.

This clone has just a few counts. The V gene is TRBV5-1, the J gene TRBJ1-6; TRBD1 agrees at 7 bases. The CDR3 consists of 15 residues. With V trimmed by 2 bases and J by 10 bases, 9 bases remained unmatched. CDR1 SGHRS and CDR2 YFSETQ come from the germline V gene. DNA of the CDR3: TGCGCCAGCAGCTTCGGACAGGAGGCGCAGTCACCCCTCCACTTT. Encoded protein: CASSFGQEAQSPLHF.

The V and J genes are TRBV7-3 and TRBJ2-3; D not resolved. Per the germline V gene, CDR1 is SGHTA and CDR2 is FQGTGA. This CDR3 comprises 14 residues. V dropped 2 bases and J dropped 3 bases, with 9 bases sitting between them. The DNA of the CDR3 is TGTGCCAGCAGCTTATTAGGGCCGACAGATACGCAGTATTTT. This translates into CASSLLGPTDTQYF.

This chain joins TRBV11-1 and TRBJ1-1; 10 bases are a match to TRBD1. V lost 10 bases to trimming and J lost 3 bases; unmatched junction nucleotides: 2. In germline, CDR1 is SGHAT, CDR2 FQDESV (reference sequence). The CDR3 extends over 12 amino acids. This chain's CDR3 is CATGTGDTEAFF. DNA of the CDR3: TGTGCCACCGGGACAGGGGACACTGAAGCTTTCTTT.